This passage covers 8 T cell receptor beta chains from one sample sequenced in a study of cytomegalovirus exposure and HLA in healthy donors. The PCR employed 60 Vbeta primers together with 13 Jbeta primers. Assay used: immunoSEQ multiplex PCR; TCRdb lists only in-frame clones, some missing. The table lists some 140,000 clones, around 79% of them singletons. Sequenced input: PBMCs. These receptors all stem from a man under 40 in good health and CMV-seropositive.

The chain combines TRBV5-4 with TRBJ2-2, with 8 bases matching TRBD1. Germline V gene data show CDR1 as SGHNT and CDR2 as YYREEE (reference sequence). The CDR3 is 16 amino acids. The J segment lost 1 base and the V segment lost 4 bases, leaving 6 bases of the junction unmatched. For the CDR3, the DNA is TGTGCCAGCAGCGGGGGACAGGCACTGAACACCGGGGAGCTGTTTTTT. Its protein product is CASSGGQALNTGELFF.

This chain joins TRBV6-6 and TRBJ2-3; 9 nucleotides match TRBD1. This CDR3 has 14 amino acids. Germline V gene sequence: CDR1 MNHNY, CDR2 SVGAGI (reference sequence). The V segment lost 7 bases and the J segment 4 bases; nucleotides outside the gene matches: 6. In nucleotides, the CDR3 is TGTGCCAGCATTCCGGGACAGGGCCCAGATACGCAGTATTTT. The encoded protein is CASIPGQGPDTQYF.

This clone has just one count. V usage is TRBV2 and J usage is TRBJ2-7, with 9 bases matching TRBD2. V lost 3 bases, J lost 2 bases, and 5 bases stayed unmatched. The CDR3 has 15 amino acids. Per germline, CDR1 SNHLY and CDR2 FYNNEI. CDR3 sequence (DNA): TGTGCCAGCAGTGAGATAGCGGGGGAGCCCTACGAGCAGTACTTC. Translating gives CASSEIAGEPYEQYF. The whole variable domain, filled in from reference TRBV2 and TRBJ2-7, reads EPEVTQTPSHQVTQMGQEVILRCVPISNHLYFYWYRQILGQKVEFLVSFYNNEISEKSEIFDDQFSVERPDGSNFTLKIRSTKLEDSAMYFCASSEIAGEPYEQYFGPGTRLTVT.

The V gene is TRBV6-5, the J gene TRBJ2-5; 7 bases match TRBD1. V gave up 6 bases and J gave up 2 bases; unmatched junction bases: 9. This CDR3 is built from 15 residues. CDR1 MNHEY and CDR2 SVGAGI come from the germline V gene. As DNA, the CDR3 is TGTGCCAGCAGCCGCGGACAGGCGGTTCAAGAGACCCAGTACTTC. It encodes CASSRGQAVQETQYF.

CDR3 region: CAISESPGSNQPQHF. CDR3 coding DNA: TGTGCCATCAGTGAGTCCCCAGGGAGCAATCAGCCCCAGCATTTT. The J gene is TRBJ1-5, the V gene TRBV10-3; possibly TRBD1 for D (5 bases). The CDR3 loop spans 15 amino acids. Germline-derived CDR1 and CDR2 are ENHRY and SYGVKD. The V end lost 0 bases, the J end lost 1 base, and 7 bases lay between the germline ends.

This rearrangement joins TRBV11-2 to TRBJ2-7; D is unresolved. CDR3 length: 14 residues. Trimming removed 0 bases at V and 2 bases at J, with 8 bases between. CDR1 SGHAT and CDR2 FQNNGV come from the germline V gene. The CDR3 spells CASSLETLPYEQYF. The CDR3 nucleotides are TGTGCCAGCAGCTTAGAAACACTACCCTACGAGCAGTACTTC.

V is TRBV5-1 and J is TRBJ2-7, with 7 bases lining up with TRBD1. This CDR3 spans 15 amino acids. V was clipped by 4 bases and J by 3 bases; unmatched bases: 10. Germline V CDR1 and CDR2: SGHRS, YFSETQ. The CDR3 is CASSPRYDRDYEQYF. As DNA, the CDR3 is TGCGCCAGCAGCCCAAGGTATGACAGGGACTACGAGCAGTACTTC.

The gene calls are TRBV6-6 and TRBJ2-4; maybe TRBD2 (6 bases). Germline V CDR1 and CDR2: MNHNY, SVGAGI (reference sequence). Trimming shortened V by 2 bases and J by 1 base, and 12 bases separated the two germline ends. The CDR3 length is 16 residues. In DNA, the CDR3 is TGTGCCAGCAGTTACAGTCGAGCGGGCGCCAAAAACATTCAGTACTTC. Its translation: CASSYSRAGAKNIQYF.